The present T cell receptor beta chain was sequenced within a study of blood T cell repertoires in COVID-19. V was clipped by 5 bases and J by 4 bases, with 14 bases between them. Germline V lookup: CDR1 SGHVS, CDR2 FNYEAQ. The CDR3 totals 15 residues. This clone showed up just a few times. Profiled with immunoSEQ multiplex PCR; TCRdb holds only in-frame clones, not every one. The table lists under 300,000 clones, roughly 88% of them singletons. The specimen sequenced was peripheral blood. This sequence was found in a man older than 75 with acute or convalescent COVID-19. The V and J genes are TRBV7-6 and TRBJ1-4; D is perhaps TRBD1 (5 bases). The CDR3 nucleotides read TGTGCCAGCAGCACGCAGGGAAGCCGTAATGAAAAACTGTTTTTT. It translates to CASSTQGSRNEKLFF.